The rows below give T cell receptor beta chains drawn from one sample of a study of technical replicates of blood from a few donors. Repertoires were generated with immunoSEQ multiplex PCR, while TCRdb's copy carries only in-frame clones and drops some. This table holds approximately 75,000 clones, 95% to 98% found once. The specimen sequenced was T cells isolated from PBMCs. These receptor sequences come from a human donor in good health. Each CDR3 is given with its conserved first and last residue. Each record gives: CDR3 length, V gene, D gene, J gene, clone size, CDR3 protein, CDR3 DNA. D genes are given only for firm matches. Only part of the rows carry a size: once, few, many, or a class if the clone is expanded.

>16|TRBV6-5|.|TRBJ1-2|.
CASSYGRAFRGFGYTF
TGTGCCAGCAGTTACGGAAGGGCCTTCAGGGGTTTCGGCTACACCTTC
>13|TRBV27|.|TRBJ2-1|.
CASSPSRTGEQFF
TGTGCCAGCAGTCCTTCTAGGACTGGTGAGCAGTTCTTC
>13|TRBV5-1|.|TRBJ1-2|.
CASSLVGRSRYTF
TGCGCCAGCAGCTTGGTAGGCAGGTCGCGCTACACCTTC
>15|TRBV28|.|TRBJ1-5|.
CASSFRQTSNQPQHF
TGTGCCAGCAGTTTCAGGCAGACGAGCAATCAGCCCCAGCATTTT
>16|TRBV6-1|TRBD2|TRBJ2-1|.
CASSAYGTSGFNEQFF
TGTGCCAGCAGTGCGTATGGGACTAGCGGGTTTAATGAGCAGTTCTTC
>21|TRBV9|TRBD1|TRBJ2-2|.
CASSPRTGGFGLAPGTGELFF
TGTGCCAGCAGCCCCCGGACAGGGGGCTTTGGGCTAGCGCCCGGGACCGGGGAGCTGTTTTTT
>15|TRBV6-5|TRBD1|TRBJ2-1|.
CASSYIARGPGEQFF
TGTGCCAGCAGTTACATTGCCAGGGGGCCCGGTGAGCAGTTCTTC
>14|TRBV29-1|.|TRBJ2-1|.
CSVVFPTGGNEQFF
TGCAGCGTTGTATTCCCGACAGGTGGTAATGAGCAGTTCTTC
>18|TRBV18|TRBD2|TRBJ2-2|.
CASSLVGLAGPNTGELFF
TGTGCCAGCTCACTAGTGGGACTAGCGGGACCGAACACCGGGGAGCTGTTTTTT
>16|TRBV11-2|TRBD1|TRBJ2-5|.
CASSWGPTGEKETQYF
TGTGCCAGCAGCTGGGGCCCGACAGGGGAAAAAGAGACCCAGTACTTC
>16|TRBV5-1|TRBD2|TRBJ2-1|.
CASSWTSLALLAEQFF
TGCGCCAGCAGTTGGACTAGTTTGGCTTTGTTGGCCGAGCAGTTCTTC
>15|TRBV10-3|TRBD1|TRBJ2-1|.
CAISETGQGGNEQFF
TGTGCCATCAGTGAGACGGGACAGGGTGGCAATGAGCAGTTCTTC
>14|TRBV28|TRBD1|TRBJ2-7|.
CAIGRGQGFGEQYF
TGTGCCATCGGCCGGGGACAGGGTTTCGGCGAGCAGTACTTC
>14|TRBV6-5|.|TRBJ2-2|once
CASRPLGPGGELFF
TGTGCCAGCAGACCCCTGGGGCCTGGTGGGGAGCTGTTTTTT
>15|TRBV10-3|TRBD2|TRBJ2-7|.
CAASILAGVGYEQYF
TGTGCCGCTTCTATACTAGCGGGAGTAGGTTACGAGCAGTACTTC
>13|TRBV9|.|TRBJ2-7|.
CASSSGGLHEQYF
TGTGCCAGCAGCTCCGGCGGTCTCCACGAGCAGTACTTC
>14|TRBV28|.|TRBJ1-5|.
CASSRGHRDQPQHF
TGTGCCAGCAGCCGGGGCCACAGGGACCAGCCCCAGCATTTT
>15|TRBV19|.|TRBJ2-3|.
CASSIVAASTDTQYF
TGTGCCAGTAGTATAGTTGCGGCTAGCACAGATACGCAGTATTTT
>15|TRBV6-4|TRBD2|TRBJ2-7|.
CASSDSAGTSYEQYF
TGTGCCAGCAGTGACTCGGCTGGGACTAGCTACGAGCAGTACTTC
>15|TRBV4-3|.|TRBJ2-2|.
CASSVGHLNTGELFF
TGCGCCAGCAGCGTTGGCCATCTGAACACCGGGGAGCTGTTTTTT
>14|TRBV27|.|TRBJ2-4|.
CASSSGRAKNIQYF
TGTGCCAGCAGTTCCGGGAGAGCCAAAAACATTCAGTACTTC
>13|TRBV27|.|TRBJ2-7|.
CASSDRGYNEQYF
TGTGCCAGCAGTGACCGGGGGTACAACGAGCAGTACTTC
>14|TRBV7-9|TRBD1|TRBJ1-1|.
CASSPRTGHEVAFF
TGTGCCAGCAGCCCTCGGACAGGGCACGAGGTGGCTTTCTTT
>14|TRBV25-1|.|TRBJ1-4|.
CASSAPGDGEKLFF
TGTGCCAGCAGTGCGCCAGGGGACGGTGAAAAACTGTTTTTT